This TCR beta chain was obtained from a study of metastatic and nonmetastatic thyroid tumors. About the study: It was across blood and tumor or nodule tissue from malignant and benign thyroid patients that repertoires were compared.

This clone was observed a few times. Treatment of any kind had been given to no patient before thyroid surgery. In the original workflow: A distant-metastasis classifier for papillary thyroid cancer was built using CDR3 differences across clinicopathological groups. TCRdb called clones again from the PCR reads with MiXCR. The V and J calls and clone size come from TCRdb's table, not from the authors' own analysis. The sample yields 25,000 to 30,000 clones, less than 4% seen once. V was pared by 2 bases and J by 5 bases, with 12 bases between. CDR3 length equals 14 residues. Germline CDR1 reads MNHNS; CDR2 reads SASEGT.

Source material: blood. The chain employs TRBV6-1 and TRBJ1-2; D is unresolved. The receptor was isolated from a male donor with papillary thyroid cancer or a benign thyroid nodule (not recorded which). Some clones in this sample may be carry-over from other donors' samples. The CDR3 here is CASSERRHRYGYTF. The CDR3 nucleotides are TGTGCCAGCAGTGAAAGGCGACACCGGTATGGCTACACCTTC.